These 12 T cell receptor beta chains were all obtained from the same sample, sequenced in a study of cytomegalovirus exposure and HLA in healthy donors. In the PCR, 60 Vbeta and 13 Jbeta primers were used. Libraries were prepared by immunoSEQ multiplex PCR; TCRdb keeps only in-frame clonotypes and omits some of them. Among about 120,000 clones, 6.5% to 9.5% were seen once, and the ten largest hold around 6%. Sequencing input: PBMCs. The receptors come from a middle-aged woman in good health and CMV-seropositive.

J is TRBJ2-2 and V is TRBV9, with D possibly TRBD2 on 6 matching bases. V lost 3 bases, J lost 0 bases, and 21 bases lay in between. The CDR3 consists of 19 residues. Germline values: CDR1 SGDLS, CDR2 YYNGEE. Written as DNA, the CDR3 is TGTGCCAGCAGCGCGGCCGACTGGGCGGGGTCCTCGAACACCGGGGAGCTGTTTTTT. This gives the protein CASSAADWAGSSNTGELFF. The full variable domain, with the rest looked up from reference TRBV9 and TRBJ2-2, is DSGVTQTPKHLITATGQRVTLRCSPRSGDLSVYWYQQSLDQGLQFLIQYYNGEERAKGNILERFSAQQFPDLHSELNLSSLELGDSALYFCASSAADWAGSSNTGELFFGEGSRLTVL.

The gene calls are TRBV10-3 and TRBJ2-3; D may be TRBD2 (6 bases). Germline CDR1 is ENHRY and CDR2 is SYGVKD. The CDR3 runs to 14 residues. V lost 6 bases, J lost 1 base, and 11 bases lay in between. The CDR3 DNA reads TGTGCCATCAGCGGGGACTCGGGCACAGATACGCAGTATTTT. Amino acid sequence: CAISGDSGTDTQYF.

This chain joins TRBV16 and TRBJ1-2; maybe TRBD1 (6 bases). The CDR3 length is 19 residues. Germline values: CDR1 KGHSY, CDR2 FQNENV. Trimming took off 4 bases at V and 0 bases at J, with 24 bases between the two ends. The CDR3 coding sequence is TGTGCCAGCAGCCGGTGGGCAGGGGCCCGCACCCATTCTAACTATGGCTACACCTTC. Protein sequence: CASSRWAGARTHSNYGYTF.

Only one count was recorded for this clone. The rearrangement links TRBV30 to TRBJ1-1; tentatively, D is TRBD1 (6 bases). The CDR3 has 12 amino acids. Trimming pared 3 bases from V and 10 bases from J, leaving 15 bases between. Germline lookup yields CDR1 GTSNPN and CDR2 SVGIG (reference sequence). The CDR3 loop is CAWRGTGTPAFF. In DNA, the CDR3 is TGTGCCTGGAGAGGAACCGGGACACCAGCTTTCTTT. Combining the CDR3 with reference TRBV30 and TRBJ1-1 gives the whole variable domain SQTIHQWPATLVQPVGSPLSLECTVEGTSNPNLYWYRQAAGRGLQLLFYSVGIGQISSEVPQNLSASRPQDRQFILSSKKLLLSDSGFYLCAWRGTGTPAFFGQGTRLTVV.

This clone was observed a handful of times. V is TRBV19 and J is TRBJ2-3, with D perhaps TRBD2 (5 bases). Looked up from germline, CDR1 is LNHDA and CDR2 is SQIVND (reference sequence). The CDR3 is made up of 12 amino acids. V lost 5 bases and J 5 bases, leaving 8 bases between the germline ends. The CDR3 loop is CASSPGLDTQYF. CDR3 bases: TGTGCCAGTAGTCCCGGACTAGATACGCAGTATTTT.

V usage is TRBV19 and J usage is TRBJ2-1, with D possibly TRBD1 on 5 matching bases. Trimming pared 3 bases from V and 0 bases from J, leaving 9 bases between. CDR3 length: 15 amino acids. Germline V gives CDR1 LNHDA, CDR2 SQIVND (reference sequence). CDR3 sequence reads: CASSIVGLSYNEQFF. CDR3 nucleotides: TGTGCCAGTAGTATCGTGGGGCTCTCCTACAATGAGCAGTTCTTC.

In DNA, the CDR3 is TGTGCCAGCCGGGAAGGGGACTACGGTTCACCCCTCCACTTT. It translates to CASREGDYGSPLHF. The genes are TRBV6-1 and TRBJ1-6; TRBD1 might be the D (5 bases). Germline CDR1 reads MNHNS; CDR2 reads SASEGT. The CDR3 has 14 amino acids. The ends were cut back, 8 bases at V and 9 bases at J, with 17 bases in the middle.

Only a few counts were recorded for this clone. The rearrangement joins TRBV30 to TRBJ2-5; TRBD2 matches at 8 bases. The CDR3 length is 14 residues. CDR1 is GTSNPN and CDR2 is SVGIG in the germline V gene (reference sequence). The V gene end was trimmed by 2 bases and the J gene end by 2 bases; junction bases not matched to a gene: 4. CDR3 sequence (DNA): TGTGCCTGGAGTCCGACTAGCGCGCAAGAGACCCAGTACTTC. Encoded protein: CAWSPTSAQETQYF.

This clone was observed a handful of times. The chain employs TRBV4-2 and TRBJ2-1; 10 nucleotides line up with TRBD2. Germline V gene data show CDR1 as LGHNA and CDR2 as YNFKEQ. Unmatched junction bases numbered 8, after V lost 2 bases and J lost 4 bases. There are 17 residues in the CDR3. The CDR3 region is CASSQLLTSGEYNEQFF. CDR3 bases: TGTGCCAGCAGCCAACTCCTTACTAGCGGGGAGTACAATGAGCAGTTCTTC.

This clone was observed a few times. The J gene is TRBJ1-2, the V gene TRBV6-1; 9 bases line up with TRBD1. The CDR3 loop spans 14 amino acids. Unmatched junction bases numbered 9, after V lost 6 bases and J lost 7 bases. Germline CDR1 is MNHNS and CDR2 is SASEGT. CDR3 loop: CASSRDREGSGYTF. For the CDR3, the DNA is TGTGCCAGCAGCCGGGACAGGGAAGGTAGTGGCTACACCTTC.

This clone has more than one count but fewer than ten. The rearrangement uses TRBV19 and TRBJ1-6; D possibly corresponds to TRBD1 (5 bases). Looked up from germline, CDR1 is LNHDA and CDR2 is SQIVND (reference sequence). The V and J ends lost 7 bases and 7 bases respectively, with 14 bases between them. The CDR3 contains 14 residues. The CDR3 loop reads CASNPRAGNSPLHF. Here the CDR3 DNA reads TGTGCCAGTAACCCCAGGGCGGGGAATTCACCCCTCCACTTT.

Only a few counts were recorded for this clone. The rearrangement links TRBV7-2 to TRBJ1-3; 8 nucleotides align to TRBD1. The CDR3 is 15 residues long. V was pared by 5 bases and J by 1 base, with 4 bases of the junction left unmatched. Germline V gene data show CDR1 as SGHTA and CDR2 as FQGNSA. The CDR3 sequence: CASSRTGGSGNTIYF. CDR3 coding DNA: TGTGCCAGCAGCCGTACAGGGGGATCTGGAAACACCATATATTTT.